The rows below give T cell receptor beta chains drawn from one sample of a study of cytomegalovirus exposure and HLA in healthy donors. Here immunoSEQ multiplex PCR was the method, and the copy in TCRdb shows in-frame clones only, minus some. Among some 41,000 clones listed, roughly 51% were seen once. Sequenced sample: PBMCs. The source of these receptors is a man aged 55 to 70 in good health and CMV-seronegative. The CDR3 runs from the conserved cysteine through the conserved F or W. A D gene is named only where the DNA matches it firmly. Expanded clones are given a class, and other clones once, few, many or no size at all.

d_gene: TRBD1
abundance: few
j_gene: TRBJ2-7
v_gene: TRBV7-8
CDR3aa: CASSFRGQGVEQYF
CDR3nt: TGTGCCAGCAGCTTTCGAGGACAGGGTGTCGAGCAGTACTTC

d_gene: -
abundance: -
j_gene: TRBJ2-1
v_gene: TRBV10-3
CDR3aa: CASQDFRSSYNEQFF
CDR3nt: TGTGCCTCCCAGGACTTTCGGAGCTCCTACAATGAGCAGTTCTTC

d_gene: TRBD1
abundance: few
j_gene: TRBJ2-6
v_gene: TRBV28
CDR3aa: CASTGQGFSGANVLTF
CDR3nt: TGTGCCAGCACCGGACAGGGCTTCTCTGGGGCCAACGTCCTGACTTTC

d_gene: TRBD2
abundance: -
j_gene: TRBJ2-7
v_gene: TRBV2
CDR3aa: CASSEVAGGMSEQYF
CDR3nt: TGTGCCAGCAGTGAAGTAGCGGGAGGTATGAGTGAGCAGTACTTC

d_gene: TRBD1
abundance: -
j_gene: TRBJ1-5
v_gene: TRBV18
CDR3aa: CASSPAGTGGGQPQHF
CDR3nt: TGTGCCAGCTCACCGGCCGGGACAGGGGGGGGTCAGCCCCAGCATTTT

d_gene: -
abundance: -
j_gene: TRBJ1-1
v_gene: TRBV5-4
CDR3aa: CASSGGTITEAFF
CDR3nt: TGTGCCAGCAGCGGGGGGACGATCACTGAAGCTTTCTTT

d_gene: -
abundance: few
j_gene: TRBJ1-4
v_gene: TRBV2
CDR3aa: CASSAQGLFEKLFF
CDR3nt: TGTGCCAGCAGTGCTCAGGGATTGTTCGAAAAACTGTTTTTT

d_gene: TRBD1
abundance: once
j_gene: TRBJ1-2
v_gene: TRBV28
CDR3aa: CASSPGTGGLGYTF
CDR3nt: TGTGCCAGCAGCCCCGGGACAGGGGGCCTTGGCTACACCTTC

d_gene: -
abundance: -
j_gene: TRBJ2-4
v_gene: TRBV21-1
CDR3aa: CASSGGWDRKNIQYF
CDR3nt: TGTGCCAGCTCTGGAGGGTGGGACAGGAAAAACATTCAGTACTTC

d_gene: -
abundance: -
j_gene: TRBJ1-1
v_gene: TRBV5-4
CDR3aa: CASSLVQSSTEAFF
CDR3nt: TGTGCCAGCAGCTTGGTGCAGTCATCCACTGAAGCTTTCTTT

d_gene: -
abundance: -
j_gene: TRBJ1-4
v_gene: TRBV7-9
CDR3aa: CASSLGQGFEKLFF
CDR3nt: TGTGCCAGCAGCTTAGGGCAGGGGTTTGAAAAACTGTTTTTT

d_gene: -
abundance: -
j_gene: TRBJ2-3
v_gene: TRBV29-1
CDR3aa: CSVGWGGSTDTQYF
CDR3nt: TGCAGCGTTGGGTGGGGCGGTAGCACAGATACGCAGTATTTT

d_gene: TRBD2
abundance: few
j_gene: TRBJ2-7
v_gene: TRBV5-4
CDR3aa: CASSSAGTSGYEQYF
CDR3nt: TGTGCCAGCAGCTCCGCCGGGACTAGCGGTTACGAGCAGTACTTC

d_gene: TRBD1
abundance: -
j_gene: TRBJ1-2
v_gene: TRBV6-6
CDR3aa: CASSYSFGQGDGYTF
CDR3nt: TGTGCCAGCAGTTACTCGTTCGGACAGGGCGATGGCTACACCTTC

d_gene: -
abundance: few
j_gene: TRBJ2-7
v_gene: TRBV5-1
CDR3aa: CASSLDPGRVYEQYF
CDR3nt: TGCGCCAGCAGCTTGGACCCCGGCAGGGTCTACGAGCAGTACTTC

d_gene: -
abundance: -
j_gene: TRBJ2-5
v_gene: TRBV30
CDR3aa: CAWSVGASETQYF
CDR3nt: TGTGCCTGGAGTGTAGGGGCGTCGGAGACCCAGTACTTC

d_gene: -
abundance: -
j_gene: TRBJ1-1
v_gene: TRBV6-5
CDR3aa: CASRPSGSTEAFF
CDR3nt: TGTGCCAGCAGGCCCAGCGGGTCCACTGAAGCTTTCTTT

d_gene: TRBD1
abundance: -
j_gene: TRBJ1-2
v_gene: TRBV7-9
CDR3aa: CASSLGTGGGYTF
CDR3nt: TGTGCCAGCAGCTTAGGGACAGGGGGAGGCTACACCTTC

d_gene: TRBD1
abundance: -
j_gene: TRBJ1-4
v_gene: TRBV27
CDR3aa: CASPTGMNEKLFF
CDR3nt: TGTGCCAGCCCGACAGGGATGAATGAAAAACTGTTTTTT

d_gene: -
abundance: few
j_gene: TRBJ1-2
v_gene: TRBV19
CDR3aa: CASSQRDFYGYTF
CDR3nt: TGTGCCAGTAGTCAGCGGGATTTCTATGGCTACACCTTC

d_gene: TRBD1
abundance: -
j_gene: TRBJ2-1
v_gene: TRBV6-1
CDR3aa: CATMSGTGDNEQFF
CDR3nt: TGTGCCACGATGTCCGGGACAGGGGACAATGAGCAGTTCTTC

d_gene: -
abundance: few
j_gene: TRBJ2-7
v_gene: TRBV28
CDR3aa: CASSSRDSGREQYF
CDR3nt: TGTGCCAGCAGTTCCCGGGACTCCGGACGGGAGCAGTACTTC

d_gene: -
abundance: many
j_gene: TRBJ1-5
v_gene: TRBV15
CDR3aa: CAVGPSYNQPQHF
CDR3nt: TGTGCCGTGGGGCCATCATACAATCAGCCCCAGCATTTT

d_gene: TRBD1
abundance: -
j_gene: TRBJ1-2
v_gene: TRBV27
CDR3aa: CASSFVPGGGGYTF
CDR3nt: TGTGCCAGCAGTTTCGTGCCAGGGGGCGGTGGCTACACCTTC

d_gene: TRBD2
abundance: few
j_gene: TRBJ2-1
v_gene: TRBV7-6
CDR3aa: CASSPRLAEHNEQFF
CDR3nt: TGTGCCAGCAGCCCCCGACTAGCGGAACACAATGAGCAGTTCTTC

d_gene: TRBD2
abundance: -
j_gene: TRBJ2-5
v_gene: TRBV5-4
CDR3aa: CASSQTSGSLQETQYF
CDR3nt: TGTGCCAGCAGCCAGACTAGCGGGAGTCTCCAAGAGACCCAGTACTTC